This entry features one TCR beta chain sequence. The CDR3 contains 12 residues. V was shortened by 7 bases and J by 2 bases, with 9 bases between the two germline ends. The V gene's germline CDR1 is SNHLY and CDR2 FYNNEI. This sample is drawn from a study of OX40 agonist ivuxolimab in advanced cancers. Only in-frame clones appear in the TCRdb table, and some are missing; sequencing was by immunoSEQ multiplex PCR. The data contain tens of thousands of clones, about 92% of them seen just once; the ten biggest clones take up roughly an eighth. The sequence derives from an adult with an advanced solid tumor such as melanoma, head and neck, liver or kidney cancer. The gene calls are TRBV2 and TRBJ2-7; a weak D match, TRBD2 (6 bases). The material sequenced was CD4+ or CD8+ T cells sorted from blood, taken in a trial of the OX40 agonist ivuxolimab. CDR3 residues: CASIRLAYEQYF. The CDR3 region has the DNA TGTGCCAGCATTCGACTAGCCTACGAGCAGTACTTC. Full variable domain (outside the CDR3, taken from reference TRBV2 and TRBJ2-7): EPEVTQTPSHQVTQMGQEVILRCVPISNHLYFYWYRQILGQKVEFLVSFYNNEISEKSEIFDDQFSVERPDGSNFTLKIRSTKLEDSAMYFCASIRLAYEQYFGPGTRLTVT.